This T cell receptor beta chain is drawn from a study of lymphopenia after photon versus proton radiotherapy. About this clone: Its antigen is not identified.

Produced via immunoSEQ multiplex PCR; TCRdb's table is partial and in-frame only. This table has about 65,000 clones, about nine tenths appearing once. In germline, CDR1 is MGHDK, CDR2 SYGVNS. The CDR3 is made up of 17 amino acids. J gave up 0 bases and V 3 bases, and 10 bases lay outside the gene matches. Study-level points and caveats: Only patients who died were analyzed for survival; proton advantage is unproven. Post-nadir TCR diversity decline inversely tracked overall survival among those who died. Relative stability marked proton patients; photon patients lost diversity and naive cells. After the lymphocyte nadir, photon-treated repertoires showed oligoclonal expansion, especially of CD8+ Temra cells.

The sample in question was peripheral blood, obtained from a patient treated with proton-based radiotherapy. This receptor was identified in a man older than 75 with esophageal cancer. The chain uses TRBV25-1 and TRBJ2-7; 8 bases are shared with TRBD2. CDR3: CASSDGTSSPDSYEQYF. The CDR3 DNA reads as TGTGCCAGCAGTGACGGGACTAGTAGTCCCGACTCCTACGAGCAGTACTTC.